A selection of T cell receptor beta chains follows, all from one sample in a study of molecular identifiers for immune sequencing clone quantification. A single record per CDR3 protein comes from TCRdb applying MiXCR to the PCR reads. The table has about 18,000 distinct CDR3 sequences, about a fifth seen once. Material for sequencing was naive CD8+ T cells from blood, with Jurkat cell RNA spiked in. The receptors stem from a human donor in good health. Some libraries in this study had Jurkat cell RNA spiked in. CDR3s include the opening cysteine and the closing phenylalanine or tryptophan. Fields, in order: clone size, J gene, D gene, V gene, CDR3 protein, CDR3 DNA. D genes are given only for firm matches. Expanded clones are given a class, and other clones once, few, many or no size at all.

>many|TRBJ2-7|TRBD2|TRBV7-6
CASSPTGGSYEQYF
TGTGCCAGCAGCCCAACCGGCGGGAGCTACGAGCAGTACTTC
>many|TRBJ1-2|NA|TRBV29-1
CSVDTGDSYGYTF
TGCAGCGTTGACACAGGAGACAGCTATGGCTACACCTTC
>medium-sized|TRBJ1-1|NA|TRBV29-1
CSVAKNTEAFF
TGCAGCGTTGCGAAGAACACTGAAGCTTTCTTT
>many|TRBJ2-7|NA|TRBV4-1
CASSQGPPQAAPYEQYF
TGCGCCAGCAGCCAAGGGCCCCCGCAGGCCGCTCCTTACGAGCAGTACTTC
>NA|TRBJ2-6|NA|TRBV9
CASSVAGANVLTF
TGTGCCAGCAGCGTAGCTGGGGCCAACGTCCTGACTTTC
>NA|TRBJ2-5|TRBD1|TRBV10-3
CAISDRGQIGETQYF
TGTGCCATCAGTGATCGGGGACAGATTGGGGAGACCCAGTACTTC
>few|TRBJ2-1|TRBD1|TRBV29-1
CSADDRENNEQFF
TGCAGCGCTGACGACAGGGAAAACAATGAGCAGTTCTTC
>many|TRBJ2-7|NA|TRBV2
CASRDDPTLERTREQYF
TGTGCCAGCAGGGATGACCCGACACTGGAACGTACGCGTGAGCAGTACTTC
>few|TRBJ1-1|NA|TRBV27
CASSLSPQSEAFF
TGTGCCAGCAGTTTATCCCCACAGAGCGAAGCTTTCTTT
>many|TRBJ2-5|NA|TRBV6-5
CASSTPIWGLLETQYF
TGTGCCAGCAGTACTCCTATATGGGGTCTATTGGAGACCCAGTACTTC
>many|TRBJ1-4|NA|TRBV6-5
CASSPANEKLFF
TGTGCCAGCAGTCCTGCGAATGAAAAACTGTTTTTT
>many|TRBJ2-7|NA|TRBV4-3
CASSPATGFDEQYF
TGCGCCAGCAGCCCCGCCACCGGTTTTGACGAGCAGTACTTC
>many|TRBJ1-1|NA|TRBV16
CASSASVGYTEAFF
TGTGCCAGCAGCGCCTCTGTCGGGTACACTGAAGCTTTCTTT
>NA|TRBJ2-1|TRBD2|TRBV20-1
CSATTSGRAGEQFF
TGCAGTGCTACGACTAGCGGGAGGGCGGGTGAGCAGTTCTTC
>medium-sized|TRBJ2-5|NA|TRBV7-9
CASGGSLVTETQYF
TGTGCCAGCGGAGGAAGCCTAGTAACGGAGACCCAGTACTTC
>many|TRBJ2-1|NA|TRBV7-9
CASSLDPYNEQFF
TGTGCCAGCAGCTTAGACCCGTACAATGAGCAGTTCTTC
>NA|TRBJ2-7|NA|TRBV28
CASSQLDSYEQYF
TGTGCCAGCAGCCAACTGGACTCCTACGAGCAGTACTTC
>many|TRBJ2-1|TRBD1|TRBV27
CASSLSGTGAGLFDEQFF
TGTGCCAGCAGTTTATCTGGGACAGGGGCCGGACTTTTCGATGAGCAGTTCTTC
>many|TRBJ1-2|TRBD1|TRBV7-9
CASSLSEGADYGYTF
TGTGCCAGCAGCTTATCGGAGGGGGCTGACTATGGCTACACCTTC
>many|TRBJ1-1|NA|TRBV28
CASSFRGGLTEAFF
TGTGCCAGCAGTTTTCGGGGGGGCCTTACTGAAGCTTTCTTT
>many|TRBJ2-4|TRBD1|TRBV2
CASGQGQTLAKNIQYF
TGTGCCAGCGGCCAGGGACAGACCCTAGCCAAAAACATTCAGTACTTC
>many|TRBJ2-5|NA|TRBV7-9
CASSLQGIQETQYF
TGTGCCAGCAGCCTACAGGGTATCCAAGAGACCCAGTACTTC